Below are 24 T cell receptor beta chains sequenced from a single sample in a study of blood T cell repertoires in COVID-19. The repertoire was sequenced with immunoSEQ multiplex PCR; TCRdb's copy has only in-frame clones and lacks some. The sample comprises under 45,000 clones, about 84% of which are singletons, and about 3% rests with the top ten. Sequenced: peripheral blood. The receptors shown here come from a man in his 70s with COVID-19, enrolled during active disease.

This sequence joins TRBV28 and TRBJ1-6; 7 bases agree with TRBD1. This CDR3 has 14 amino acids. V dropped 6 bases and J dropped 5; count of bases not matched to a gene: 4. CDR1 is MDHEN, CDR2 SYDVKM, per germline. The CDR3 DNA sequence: TGTGCCAGCAGCTCAACAGGGGATAATTCACCCCTCCACTTT. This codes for CASSSTGDNSPLHF.

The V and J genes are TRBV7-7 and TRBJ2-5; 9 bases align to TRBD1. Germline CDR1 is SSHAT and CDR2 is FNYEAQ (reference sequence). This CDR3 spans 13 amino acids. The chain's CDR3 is CAGSPGQGGTQYF. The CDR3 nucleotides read TGTGCTGGCAGCCCGGGACAGGGAGGGACCCAGTACTTC.

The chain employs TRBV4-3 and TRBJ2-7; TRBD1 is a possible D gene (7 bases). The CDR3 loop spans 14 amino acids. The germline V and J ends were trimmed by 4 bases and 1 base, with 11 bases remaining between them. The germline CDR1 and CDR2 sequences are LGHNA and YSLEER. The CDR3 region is CASSRRDSSYEQYF. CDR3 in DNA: TGCGCCAGCAGCCGGAGGGACAGTTCCTACGAGCAGTACTTC.

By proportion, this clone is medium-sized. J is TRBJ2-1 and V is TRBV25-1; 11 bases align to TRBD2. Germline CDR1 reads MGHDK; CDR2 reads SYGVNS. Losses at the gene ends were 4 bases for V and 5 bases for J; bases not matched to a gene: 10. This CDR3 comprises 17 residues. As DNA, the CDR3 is TGTGCCAGCAGTGCCCTGACCGGGACTAGCGGTAACAATGAGCAGTTCTTC. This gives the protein CASSALTGTSGNNEQFF.

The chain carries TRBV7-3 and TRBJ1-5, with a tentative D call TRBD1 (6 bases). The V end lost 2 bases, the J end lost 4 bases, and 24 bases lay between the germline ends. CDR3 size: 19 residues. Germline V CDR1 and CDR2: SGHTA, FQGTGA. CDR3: CASSLQGTGWSEWNQPQHF. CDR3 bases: TGTGCCAGCAGCTTACAGGGAACAGGGTGGTCGGAATGGAATCAGCCCCAGCATTTT. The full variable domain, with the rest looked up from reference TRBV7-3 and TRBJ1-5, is GAGVSQTPSNKVTEKGKYVELRCDPISGHTALYWYRQSLGQGPEFLIYFQGTGAADDSGLPNDRFFAVRPEGSVSTLKIQRTERGDSAVYLCASSLQGTGWSEWNQPQHFGDGTRLSIL.

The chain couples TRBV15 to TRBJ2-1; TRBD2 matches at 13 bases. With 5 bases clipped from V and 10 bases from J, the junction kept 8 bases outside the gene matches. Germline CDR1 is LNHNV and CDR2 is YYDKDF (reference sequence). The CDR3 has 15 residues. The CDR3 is CATSYRTSGSSEQFF. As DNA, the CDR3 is TGTGCCACCAGCTACCGGACTAGCGGGAGTTCCGAGCAGTTCTTC.

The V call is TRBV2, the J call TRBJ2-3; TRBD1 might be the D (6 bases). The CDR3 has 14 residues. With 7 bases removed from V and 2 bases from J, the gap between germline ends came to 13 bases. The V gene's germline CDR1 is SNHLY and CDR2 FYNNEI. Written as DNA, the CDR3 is TGTGCCAGCAAGCTCAGGGGCTACACAGATACGCAGTATTTT. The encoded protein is CASKLRGYTDTQYF. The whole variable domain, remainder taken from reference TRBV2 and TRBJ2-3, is EPEVTQTPSHQVTQMGQEVILRCVPISNHLYFYWYRQILGQKVEFLVSFYNNEISEKSEIFDDQFSVERPDGSNFTLKIRSTKLEDSAMYFCASKLRGYTDTQYFGPGTRLTVL.

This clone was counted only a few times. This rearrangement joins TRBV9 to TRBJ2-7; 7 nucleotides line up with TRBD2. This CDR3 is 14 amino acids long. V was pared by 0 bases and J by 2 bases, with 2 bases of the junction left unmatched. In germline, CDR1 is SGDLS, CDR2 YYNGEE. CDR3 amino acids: CASSVGDYPYEQYF. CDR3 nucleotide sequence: TGTGCCAGCAGCGTAGGGGACTATCCCTACGAGCAGTACTTC.

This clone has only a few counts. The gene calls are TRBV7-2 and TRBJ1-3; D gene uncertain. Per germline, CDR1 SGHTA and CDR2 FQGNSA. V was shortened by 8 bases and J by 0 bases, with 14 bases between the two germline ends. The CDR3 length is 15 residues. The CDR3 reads CASHPFSGSGNTIYF. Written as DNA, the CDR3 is TGTGCCAGCCATCCCTTTTCGGGCTCTGGAAACACCATATATTTT.

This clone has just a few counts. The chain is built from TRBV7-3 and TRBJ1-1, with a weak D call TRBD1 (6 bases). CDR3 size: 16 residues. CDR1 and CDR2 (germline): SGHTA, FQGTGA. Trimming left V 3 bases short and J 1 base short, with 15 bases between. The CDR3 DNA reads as TGTGCCAGCAGCTTGAACCCGACAGGTTGGAACACTGAAGCTTTCTTT. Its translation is CASSLNPTGWNTEAFF.

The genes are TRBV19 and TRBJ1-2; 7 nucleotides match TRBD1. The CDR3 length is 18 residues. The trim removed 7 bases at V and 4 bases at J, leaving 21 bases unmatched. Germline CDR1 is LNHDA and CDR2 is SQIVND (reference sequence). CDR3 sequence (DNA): TGTGCCAGTAAAGAGGTCGGGACAGTAACCCGACGATCCTATGGCTACACCTTC. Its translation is CASKEVGTVTRRSYGYTF.

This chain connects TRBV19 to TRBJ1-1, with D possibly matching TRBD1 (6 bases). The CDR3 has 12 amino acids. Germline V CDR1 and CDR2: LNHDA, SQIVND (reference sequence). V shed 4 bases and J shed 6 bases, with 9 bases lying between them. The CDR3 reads CASSKQGPEAFF. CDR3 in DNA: TGTGCCAGTAGTAAACAGGGACCTGAAGCTTTCTTT.

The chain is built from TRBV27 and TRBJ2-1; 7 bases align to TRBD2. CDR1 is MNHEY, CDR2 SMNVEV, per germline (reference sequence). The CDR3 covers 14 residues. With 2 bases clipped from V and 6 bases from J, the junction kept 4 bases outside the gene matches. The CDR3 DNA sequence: TGTGCCAGCAGTTTACGGGAGGCCCCCAATGAGCAGTTCTTC. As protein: CASSLREAPNEQFF.

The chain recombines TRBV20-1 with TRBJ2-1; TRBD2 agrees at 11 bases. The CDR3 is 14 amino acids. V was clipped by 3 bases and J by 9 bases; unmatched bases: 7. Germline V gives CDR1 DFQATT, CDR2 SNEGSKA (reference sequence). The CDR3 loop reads CSASRTSGRPEQFF. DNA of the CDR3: TGCAGTGCTAGTCGAACTAGCGGGAGACCTGAGCAGTTCTTC.

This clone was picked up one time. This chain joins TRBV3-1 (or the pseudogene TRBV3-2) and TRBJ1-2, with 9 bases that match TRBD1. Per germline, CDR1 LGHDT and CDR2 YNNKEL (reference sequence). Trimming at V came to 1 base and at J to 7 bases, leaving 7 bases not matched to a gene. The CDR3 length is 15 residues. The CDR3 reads CASSQGPPDRGGYTF. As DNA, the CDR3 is TGTGCCAGCAGCCAAGGGCCCCCGGACAGGGGTGGCTACACCTTC.

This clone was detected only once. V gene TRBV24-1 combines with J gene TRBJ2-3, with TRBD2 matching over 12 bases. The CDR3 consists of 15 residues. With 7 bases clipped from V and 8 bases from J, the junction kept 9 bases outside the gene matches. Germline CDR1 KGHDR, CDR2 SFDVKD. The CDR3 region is CATSPLAGGPGTQYF. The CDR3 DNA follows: TGTGCCACCAGCCCACTAGCGGGAGGACCAGGTACGCAGTATTTT.

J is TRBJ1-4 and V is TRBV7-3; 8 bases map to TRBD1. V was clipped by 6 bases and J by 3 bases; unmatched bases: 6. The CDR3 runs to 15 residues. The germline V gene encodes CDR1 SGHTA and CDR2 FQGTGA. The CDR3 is CASSYAGGANEKLFF. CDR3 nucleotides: TGTGCCAGCAGTTACGCAGGGGGCGCTAATGAAAAACTGTTTTTT.

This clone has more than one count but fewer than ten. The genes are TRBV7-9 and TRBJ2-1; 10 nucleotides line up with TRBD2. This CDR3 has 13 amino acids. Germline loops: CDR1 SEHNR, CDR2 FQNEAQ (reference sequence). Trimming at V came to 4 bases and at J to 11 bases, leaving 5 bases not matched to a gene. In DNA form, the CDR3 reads TGTGCCAGCAGCTCTAGCGGGAGTTTGAAGCAGTTCTTC. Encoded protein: CASSSSGSLKQFF.

In nucleotides, the CDR3 is TGTGCTAGTGGTACCCCGAACGGGGAGACCCAGTACTTC. Amino acids: CASGTPNGETQYF. The chain combines TRBV12-5 with TRBJ2-5; D not resolved. Germline V gene data show CDR1 as LGHNT and CDR2 as FRNRAP. The ends were cut back, 5 bases at V and 5 bases at J, with 12 bases in the middle. The CDR3 is made up of 13 amino acids.

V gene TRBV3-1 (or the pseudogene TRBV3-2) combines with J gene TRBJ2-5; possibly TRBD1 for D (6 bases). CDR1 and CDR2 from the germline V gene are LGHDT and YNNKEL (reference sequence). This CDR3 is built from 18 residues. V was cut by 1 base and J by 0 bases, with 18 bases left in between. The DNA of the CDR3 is TGTGCCAGCAGCCAAGCTCCGGGCAGGGGAAAGTACCAAGAGACCCAGTACTTC. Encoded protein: CASSQAPGRGKYQETQYF.

The CDR3 DNA reads TGTGCCAGCAGTTTATTTCGGACAGGGAATCAGCCCCAGCATTTT. Translating gives CASSLFRTGNQPQHF. V and J are TRBV28 and TRBJ1-5; 8 bases are a match to TRBD1. CDR1 is MDHEN and CDR2 is SYDVKM in the germline V gene. The J segment lost 4 bases and the V segment lost 1 base, leaving 3 bases of the junction unmatched. CDR3 size: 15 residues.

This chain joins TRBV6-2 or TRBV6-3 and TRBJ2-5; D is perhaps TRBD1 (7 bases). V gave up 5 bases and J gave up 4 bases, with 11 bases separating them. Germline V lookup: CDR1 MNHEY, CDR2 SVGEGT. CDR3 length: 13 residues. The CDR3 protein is CASSRQGGETQYF. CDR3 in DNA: TGTGCCAGCAGTCGACAGGGAGGAGAGACCCAGTACTTC.

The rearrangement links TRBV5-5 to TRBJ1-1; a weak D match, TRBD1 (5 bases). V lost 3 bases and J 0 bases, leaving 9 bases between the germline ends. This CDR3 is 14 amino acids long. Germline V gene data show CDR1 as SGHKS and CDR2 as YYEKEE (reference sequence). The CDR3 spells CASSWAGLNTEAFF. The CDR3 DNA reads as TGTGCCAGCAGCTGGGCAGGGCTGAACACTGAAGCTTTCTTT.

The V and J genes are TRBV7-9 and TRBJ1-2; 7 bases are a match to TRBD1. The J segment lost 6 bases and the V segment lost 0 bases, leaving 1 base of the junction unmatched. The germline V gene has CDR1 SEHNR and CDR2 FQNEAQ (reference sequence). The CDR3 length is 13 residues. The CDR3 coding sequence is TGTGCCAGCAGCTTAGCAGGGGGCGATGGCTACACCTTC. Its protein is CASSLAGGDGYTF.